This TCR beta chain is from a study of T cells in Graves' hyperthyroidism and ophthalmopathy. The CDR3 is made up of 14 amino acids. J gave up 9 bases and V 5 bases, and 13 bases lay outside the gene matches. Amplification of TCR beta CDR3 regions was performed using RNA transcripts as template. HTBI primers were the set used in a first-round RT-PCR of the TCR CDR3. From the multiplex PCR reads, TCRdb called clonotypes with MiXCR, one entry per CDR3 protein. Of fewer than 450,000 distinct CDR3 sequences detected, about 18% appear once; the ten largest clones hold around a third. This clonotype was detected many times. Patients were aged 18 to 65, had disease duration under 2 months, and had newly diagnosed hyperthyroidism. Preceding any ophthalmopathy symptoms, the blood sample dates from first hyperthyroidism diagnosis.

The sample comprised blood. This receptor was identified in a woman aged 30 to 39 with Graves' hyperthyroidism that later progressed to Graves' ophthalmopathy. This chain joins TRBV12-3 or TRBV12-4 and TRBJ2-7; 7 positions match TRBD2. CDR3 sequence: CASSIAGVVAGQYF. The CDR3 nucleotides read TGTGCCAGCAGTATCGCGGGAGTAGTTGCTGGGCAGTACTTC.